The 21 T cell receptor beta chains presented below share a single source sample, sequenced in a study of human T cells and chemical hapten exposure. Each CDR3 protein gets one entry after TCRdb re-called the RACE reads with MiXCR. Here the sample spans around 56,000 distinct CDR3 sequences, approximately 10% being singletons. Time point defined: pre-sensitization, week 0. Treatment reported: therapeutic diphenylcyclopropenone sensitization with weekly scalp DPC. Specimen: whole blood, collected in connection with sensitization to the hapten diphenylcyclopropenone (DPC). The receptors stem from a man aged 40-49 years with alopecia areata. Some clones in this sample may be carry-over from other donors' samples.

This clonotype was observed a handful of times. The chain recombines TRBV7-3 with TRBJ2-7; D may be TRBD2 (5 bases). The V gene lost 3 bases and the J gene lost 7 bases, with 13 bases spanning the gap. The CDR3 is made up of 13 amino acids. Germline lookup yields CDR1 SGHTA and CDR2 FQGTGA. CDR3 sequence (DNA): TGTGCCAGCAGCTTTTCAGGCAGAGGGGAGCAGTACTTC. Translated, it gives CASSFSGRGEQYF.

This clonotype was observed at least ten times. The CDR3 DNA reads TGTGCCAGCAGTTATGGGGCCAGCCCTAACTATGGCTACACCTTC. Residues: CASSYGASPNYGYTF. V and J are TRBV6-5 and TRBJ1-2; a weak D match, TRBD1 (5 bases). CDR1 and CDR2 (germline): MNHEY, SVGAGI. Trimming removed 3 bases at V and 0 bases at J, with 11 bases between. The CDR3 spans 15 residues.

This clonotype was seen a handful of times. The chain recombines TRBV9 with TRBJ2-1; 8 bases are shared with TRBD2. The V and J ends lost 1 base and 5 bases, in that order; junction bases with no gene match: 5. The CDR3 totals 15 residues. CDR1 SGDLS and CDR2 YYNGEE come from the germline V gene. CDR3: CASSVQGTRDNEQFF. In DNA, the CDR3 is TGTGCCAGCAGCGTACAAGGGACTAGAGACAATGAGCAGTTCTTC.

This clonotype was observed a few times. This chain joins TRBV7-2 and TRBJ1-2, with no clear D. Trimming took off 6 bases at V and 1 base at J, with 9 bases between the two ends. The CDR3 extends over 13 amino acids. Germline V gene data show CDR1 as SGHTA and CDR2 as FQGNSA. The CDR3 loop is CASSLQLNYGYTF. The CDR3 DNA is TGTGCCAGCAGTCTACAGCTTAACTATGGCTACACCTTC.

There are a few counts of this clonotype. The chain is built from TRBV27 and TRBJ2-4, with D perhaps assigned TRBD1 or TRBD2 (5 bases each). Germline loops: CDR1 MNHEY, CDR2 SMNVEV (reference sequence). V was clipped by 6 bases and J by 1 base, with 25 bases between them. CDR3 length: 19 residues. The CDR3 here is CASSRRGSGTLAAKNIQYF. DNA for the CDR3: TGTGCCAGCAGCCGTCGTGGTTCCGGGACCCTCGCCGCCAAAAACATTCAGTACTTC.

This clonotype was detected a few times. The rearrangement links TRBV4-1 to TRBJ1-1, with TRBD1 matching over 7 bases. This CDR3 is built from 14 residues. Trimming took 3 bases from V and 3 from J; bases not matched to a gene: 4. From germline, CDR1 is MGHRA and CDR2 YSYEKL. The CDR3 is CASSHQGGYTEAFF. The CDR3 DNA reads as TGCGCCAGCAGCCATCAGGGGGGTTACACTGAAGCTTTCTTT.

DNA of the CDR3: TGTGCCAGCAGCTTAGATGGGTCAGGCGGGGAGCTGTTTTTT. Protein product: CASSLDGSGGELFF. This chain connects TRBV7-9 to TRBJ2-2; D is undetermined. Germline CDR1 and CDR2: SEHNR and FQNEAQ (reference sequence). The V end lost 1 base, the J end lost 7 bases, and 10 bases lay between the germline ends. This CDR3 has 14 residues.

This clonotype was found many times. The chain carries TRBV7-9 and TRBJ2-3, with 13 positions matching TRBD2. V was pared by 3 bases and J by 4 bases, with 19 bases of the junction left unmatched. Looked up from germline, CDR1 is SEHNR and CDR2 is FQNEAQ (reference sequence). This CDR3 has 21 amino acids. The CDR3 DNA sequence: TGTGCCAGCAGCTTCCCCGGGACTAGCGGGACCTTAAGGAGGCCTTCAGATACGCAGTATTTT. Translation: CASSFPGTSGTLRRPSDTQYF.

The chain uses TRBV7-8 and TRBJ1-1; TRBD1 is a possible D gene (5 bases). CDR1 SGHVS and CDR2 FQNEAQ come from the germline V gene. The V end was cut by 5 bases, the J end by 0 bases, with 13 bases between. The CDR3 runs 15 residues. The CDR3 reads CASSPGLPMNTEAFF. Written as DNA, the CDR3 is TGTGCCAGCAGCCCGGGACTACCCATGAACACTGAAGCTTTCTTT.

There are many counts of this clonotype. V usage is TRBV5-1 and J usage is TRBJ2-5; unclear D gene. Germline values: CDR1 SGHRS, CDR2 YFSETQ. The V end was cut by 4 bases, the J end by 4 bases, with 2 bases between. This CDR3 has 10 amino acids. This CDR3 is CASSIETQYF. The DNA for the CDR3 is TGCGCCAGCAGCATAGAGACCCAGTACTTC.

This clonotype was counted ten times or more. V usage is TRBV4-3 and J usage is TRBJ1-6; D perhaps matches TRBD1 (5 bases). V was clipped by 0 bases and J by 3 bases, with 12 bases between them. This CDR3 contains 17 residues. Germline V CDR1 and CDR2: LGHNA, YSLEER. The CDR3 sequence is CASSQDLPGNYNSPLHF. Here the CDR3 DNA reads TGCGCCAGCAGCCAAGATCTGCCAGGGAACTATAATTCACCCCTCCACTTT.

The V gene is TRBV5-4, the J gene TRBJ2-1; 10 bases are shared with TRBD2. Trimming cost V 4 bases and J 4 bases; bases outside gene matches: 5. The germline V gene has CDR1 SGHNT and CDR2 YYREEE (reference sequence). This CDR3 has 15 residues. The CDR3 loop reads CASSPGTSAYNEQFF. CDR3 in DNA: TGTGCCAGCAGCCCCGGGACTAGCGCATACAATGAGCAGTTCTTC.

The V gene is TRBV2, the J gene TRBJ2-1; unclear D gene. The germline CDR1 and CDR2 sequences are SNHLY and FYNNEI. This CDR3 contains 10 residues. V was clipped by 8 bases and J by 8 bases, with 7 bases between them. The CDR3, as DNA: TGTGCCAGCGGAGAGTATGAGCAGTTCTTC. Amino acids: CASGEYEQFF.

There are many counts of this clonotype. The J gene is TRBJ1-5, the V gene TRBV19; no clear D. This CDR3 has 14 amino acids. CDR1 and CDR2 from the germline V gene are LNHDA and SQIVND (reference sequence). Trimming took off 7 bases at V and 0 bases at J, with 10 bases between the two ends. CDR3 in amino acids: CASTDGYSNQPQHF. The CDR3, as DNA: TGTGCCAGTACGGACGGCTATAGCAATCAGCCCCAGCATTTT. Combining the CDR3 with reference TRBV19 and TRBJ1-5 gives the whole variable domain DGGITQSPKYLFRKEGQNVTLSCEQNLNHDAMYWYRQDPGQGLRLIYYSQIVNDFQKGDIAEGYSVSREKKESFPLTVTSAQKNPTAFYLCASTDGYSNQPQHFGDGTRLSIL.

A word on this clonotype: A junction boundary mismatches the germline segment, possibly from a read error. This chain links TRBV10-3 with TRBJ2-3, with unresolved D. This CDR3 comprises 10 residues. From germline, CDR1 is ENHRY and CDR2 SYGVKD. The CDR3 nucleotides read TGTGCCATCGGTGAAGATACGCAGTATTTT. It is translated as CAIGEDTQYF.

This sequence joins TRBV28 and TRBJ2-1; D remains unclear. Deletions cut 3 bases from V and 3 bases from J, with 6 bases between. Per germline, CDR1 MDHEN and CDR2 SYDVKM. The CDR3 sequence is 13 residues long. The CDR3: CASSFFIYNEQFF. For the CDR3, the DNA is TGTGCCAGCAGTTTTTTCATCTACAATGAGCAGTTCTTC. Looking up the rest from reference TRBV28 and TRBJ2-1 gives the full variable domain: DVKVTQSSRYLVKRTGEKVFLECVQDMDHENMFWYRQDPGLGLRLIYFSYDVKMKEKGDIPEGYSVSREKKERFSLILESASTNQTSMYLCASSFFIYNEQFFGPGTRLTVL.

The J gene is TRBJ1-3, the V gene TRBV18; D is possibly TRBD1 (5 bases). Germline V lookup: CDR1 KGHSH, CDR2 LQKENI. Trimming left V 1 base short and J 7 bases short, with 11 bases between. CDR3 length: 14 residues. CDR3: CASSPQKGVNTIYF. For the CDR3, the DNA is TGTGCCAGCTCACCACAGAAAGGGGTGAACACCATATATTTT. Complete variable domain (other parts from reference TRBV18 and TRBJ1-3): NAGVMQNPRHLVRRRGQEARLRCSPMKGHSHVYWYRQLPEEGLKFMVYLQKENIIDESGMPKERFSAEFPKEGPSILRIQQVVRGDSAAYFCASSPQKGVNTIYFGEGSWLTVV.

CDR3 sequence: CASSPGPRFVPQHF. In nucleotides, the CDR3 is TGTGCCAGCAGTCCAGGGCCCAGGTTTGTGCCCCAGCATTTT. This sequence joins TRBV6-2 or TRBV6-3 and TRBJ1-5; the D gene is possibly TRBD1 (5 bases). Deletions cut 5 bases from V and 9 bases from J, with 17 bases between. The CDR3 is made up of 14 amino acids. The V gene's germline CDR1 is MNHEY and CDR2 SVGEGT.

This clonotype came up a few times. This chain links TRBV3-1 with TRBJ2-1, with D perhaps TRBD2 (5 bases). Looked up from germline, CDR1 is LGHDT and CDR2 is YNNKEL (reference sequence). Trimming removed 1 base at V and 6 bases at J, with 10 bases between. This CDR3 region has 14 residues. The CDR3 sequence is CASSQVPAGNEQFF. CDR3 nucleotides: TGTGCCAGCAGCCAAGTTCCTGCGGGCAATGAGCAGTTCTTC.

There are many counts of this clonotype. The rearrangement uses TRBV14 and TRBJ2-1; D call uncertain. The CDR3 has 10 amino acids. In germline, CDR1 is SGHDN, CDR2 FVKESK. V lost 7 bases and J lost 5, with 3 bases in between. CDR3 sequence: CASNDNEQFF. The CDR3, as DNA: TGTGCCAGCAACGACAATGAGCAGTTCTTC.

This clonotype has just a few counts. The chain carries TRBV7-9 and TRBJ2-7, with D possibly matching TRBD1 (6 bases). The ends were cut back, 6 bases at V and 1 base at J, with 13 bases in the middle. CDR3 length equals 14 residues. Germline V lookup: CDR1 SEHNR, CDR2 FQNEAQ (reference sequence). Here the CDR3 DNA reads TGTGCCAGCAGGAAGCAGGGGTTGTCCTACGAGCAGTACTTC. As protein: CASRKQGLSYEQYF.